The source of this TCR beta chain is a study of cytomegalovirus exposure and HLA in healthy donors. Amplification used 60 Vbeta primers and 13 Jbeta primers. Source study methods: Among the unique TCR beta chains that a later analysis counted, about 84 million in all, 10 million to 11 million were shared. TCRdb's copy holds only in-frame clones and misses some; the assay was immunoSEQ multiplex PCR. From that table come the V and J calls and clone size; the DNA was used to work out D and trimming. This table has fewer than 140,000 clones, 75% appearing once. Germline CDR1 LGHNA, CDR2 YNFKEQ. This CDR3 is built from 17 residues. The V end was cut by 2 bases, the J end by 4 bases, with 15 bases between. This clone was detected a few times. The antigen is undetermined. Findings of the study overall: In a later analysis, several top co-occurrence clusters appeared linked to parvovirus B19, influenza, CMV and Epstein-Barr virus. When analyzed later, the rates of TCR association showed variation by HLA locus, with DRB1 the most and HLA-C the fewest.

The V and J genes are TRBV4-2 and TRBJ1-6, with a possible D match to TRBD1 (5 bases). The material sequenced was PBMCs. This receptor was identified in a middle-aged man in good health and CMV-seronegative. CDR3 coding DNA: TGTGCCAGCAGCCAAACTATAGGGGCGGATTATAATTCACCCCTCCACTTT. Translation gives CASSQTIGADYNSPLHF.